These T cell receptor beta chains were read from a single sample in a study of OX40 agonist ivuxolimab in advanced cancers. Some clones are missing from TCRdb's copy, which holds only in-frame ones; the method was immunoSEQ multiplex PCR. The sample gives 30,000 to 40,000 clones, less than 85% of which show up once; approximately 9.9% is in the top ten. The sample consisted of CD4+ or CD8+ T cells sorted from blood, taken in a trial of the OX40 agonist ivuxolimab. The receptors derive from an adult with an advanced solid tumor such as melanoma, head and neck, liver or kidney cancer. The CDR3 runs from the conserved cysteine through the conserved F or W. A D gene is named only where the DNA matches it firmly. Expanded clones are given a class, and other clones once, few, many or no size at all.

d_gene	j_gene	v_gene	abundance	CDR3nt	CDR3aa
NA	TRBJ1-1	TRBV9	NA	TGTGCCAGCAGCCCCCGGGGGGACATGATGAACACTGAAGCTTTCTTT	CASSPRGDMMNTEAFF
TRBD2	TRBJ2-3	TRBV9	NA	TGTGCCAGCAGCCCTCACTCTCGGGGCTCCCTAGCGGATACTTCCACAGATACGCAGTATTTT	CASSPHSRGSLADTSTDTQYF
TRBD1	TRBJ1-1	TRBV18	NA	TGTGCCAGCTCCCAGGACAGGCTGAACACTGAAGCTTTCTTT	CASSQDRLNTEAFF
TRBD1	TRBJ2-7	TRBV18	NA	TGTGCCAGCTCACCCGCAGGGGGCAATTACGAGCAGTACTTC	CASSPAGGNYEQYF
TRBD1	TRBJ2-7	TRBV7-2	NA	TGTGCCAGCAGCTCGGTCCGGGACAGACATACCTACGAGCAGTACTTC	CASSSVRDRHTYEQYF
TRBD1	TRBJ1-2	TRBV6-6	NA	TGTGCCAGCAGTTCCGGACAGGGGACGTATTATGGCTACACCTTC	CASSSGQGTYYGYTF
TRBD2	TRBJ2-7	TRBV10-1	once	TGCGCCACCTCACTAGCGGGGGGCGGCTACGAGCAGTACTTC	CATSLAGGGYEQYF
NA	TRBJ2-2	TRBV27	NA	TGTGCCAGCAGTTTACAGCTCACCGGGGAGCTGTTTTTT	CASSLQLTGELFF
TRBD2	TRBJ2-1	TRBV5-1	NA	TGCGCCAGCAGCTTGGTGGCGGGGGGGCCCGGTGAGCAGTTCTTC	CASSLVAGGPGEQFF
TRBD1	TRBJ1-1	TRBV15	NA	TGTGCCACCCGGACAGGGGGGAACACTGAAGCTTTCTTT	CATRTGGNTEAFF
NA	TRBJ2-1	TRBV28	NA	TGTGCCAGCAGTTTAGTGGGGGAGCAGTTCTTC	CASSLVGEQFF
TRBD2	TRBJ2-5	TRBV5-1	NA	TGCGCCAGCAGCTGGGCAGCCGCGGGGGGCCTCCAAGAGACCCAGTACTTC	CASSWAAAGGLQETQYF
NA	TRBJ1-5	TRBV30	NA	TGTGCCTGGAGTGTACTTCAGGGTGGGGATCAGCCCCAGCATTTT	CAWSVLQGGDQPQHF
NA	TRBJ1-1	TRBV4-1	NA	TGCGCCAGCAGCCGGGCTGGGGATGCTATGAACACTGAAGCTTTCTTT	CASSRAGDAMNTEAFF
NA	TRBJ1-3	TRBV30	NA	TGTGCCTGGAGTACGGGAGAGGGAAACACCATATATTTT	CAWSTGEGNTIYF
TRBD2	TRBJ2-7	TRBV4-1	NA	TGCGCCAGCAGCCGGGCTGGGGGGGAATTCGCCTACGAGCAGTACTTC	CASSRAGGEFAYEQYF
NA	TRBJ2-1	TRBV25-1	NA	TGTGCCAGCAACCCTGGGGGAGCCTCCTACAATGAGCAGTTCTTC	CASNPGGASYNEQFF
NA	TRBJ1-4	TRBV5-5	NA	TGTGCCAGCAGTACGGACCCTTACTCGACGCCTTCAAAACTGTTTTTT	CASSTDPYSTPSKLFF
TRBD1	TRBJ1-1	TRBV10-3	few	TGTGCCATCAGTGGGGGACAGGGCCCCACTGAAGCTTTCTTT	CAISGGQGPTEAFF
NA	TRBJ1-2	TRBV2	once	TGTGCCAGCGGGGGGGGTTTTGGCTACACCTTC	CASGGGFGYTF
NA	TRBJ1-1	TRBV30	NA	TGTGCCTGGAGTGTTCAGCCGGGCACTGAAGCTTTCTTT	CAWSVQPGTEAFF
NA	TRBJ2-7	TRBV5-1	NA	TGCGCCAGCAGCCTCACCGCGGGTGGGGGCTACGAGCAGTACTTC	CASSLTAGGGYEQYF
NA	TRBJ2-3	TRBV18	NA	TGTGCCAGCTCACCAGGAGGCAGCACAGATACGCAGTATTTT	CASSPGGSTDTQYF
NA	TRBJ2-5	TRBV2	NA	TGTGCCAGCAGTGAAGCGGGGGCCGTCCAAGAGACCCAGTACTTC	CASSEAGAVQETQYF
NA	TRBJ1-1	TRBV19	NA	TGTGCCAGTAGTATCGGGGCAGGGAGGACTGAAGCTTTCTTT	CASSIGAGRTEAFF
NA	TRBJ2-2	TRBV27	NA	TGTGCCAGCAGTATCCAGTTCCACGGGGAGCTGTTTTTT	CASSIQFHGELFF
NA	TRBJ1-2	TRBV30	NA	TGTGCCTGGAGTGTTGGACGGAATCTATGCTTC	CAWSVGRNLCF
NA	TRBJ1-5	TRBV7-8	NA	TGTGCCAGCAGCTTAGGTCAGCAGCAGCCCCAGCATTTT	CASSLGQQQPQHF
NA	TRBJ1-2	TRBV21-1	NA	TGTGCCAGCAGCAAGCCACGACAGGGTAACTATGGCTACACCTTC	CASSKPRQGNYGYTF
NA	TRBJ1-1	TRBV6-1	medium-sized	TGTGCCAGCAGAGCGAATAAGGTCCCGAACACTGAAGCTTTCTTT	CASRANKVPNTEAFF